Listed here are 24 T cell receptor beta chains from one sample, sequenced in a study of shared clonotypes between healthy human individuals. The data were produced by immunoSEQ multiplex PCR, yet TCRdb's version contains in-frame clones alone and is incomplete. The sample has fewer than 1.6 million clones; 98% are singletons. The sample was naive CD4+ T cells sorted from blood. Indicated subset: CD45RA+ positively selected. The receptors derive from a man aged 25-45 years in good health.

The rearrangement links TRBV11-3 to TRBJ2-1; the D call may be TRBD1 or TRBD2 (5 bases each). The CDR3 is 15 amino acids. V lost 3 bases and J lost 10, with 19 bases in between. The germline V gene has CDR1 SGHNT and CDR2 YENEEA. The CDR3 region is CASSFAPNPGREQFF. As DNA, the CDR3 is TGTGCCAGCAGCTTTGCCCCCAACCCGGGACGGGAGCAGTTCTTC.

The rearrangement uses TRBV2 and TRBJ2-1, with D maybe TRBD1 (5 bases). There are 14 residues in the CDR3. CDR1 and CDR2 from the germline V gene are SNHLY and FYNNEI. Trimming shortened V by 8 bases and J by 0 bases, and 11 bases separated the two germline ends. This CDR3 reads CASGAVLSYNEQFF. In DNA, the CDR3 is TGTGCCAGCGGGGCGGTACTCTCCTACAATGAGCAGTTCTTC.

The chain carries TRBV7-9 and TRBJ2-7, with D tentatively TRBD1 (5 bases). The CDR3 has 14 residues. Germline CDR1 is SEHNR and CDR2 is FQNEAQ (reference sequence). Between the trimmed V and J ends, which lost 4 bases and 2 bases, there was a span of 12 bases. The CDR3 nucleotides are TGTGCCAGCAGCTCAACAGGCACAACCTACGAGCAGTACTTC. This codes for CASSSTGTTYEQYF.

This clone showed up just once. This sequence joins TRBV18 and TRBJ2-7, with 11 bases fitting TRBD2. V lost 3 bases, J lost 7 bases, and 8 bases stayed unmatched. This CDR3 contains 15 residues. The germline CDR1 and CDR2 sequences are KGHSH and LQKENI. The CDR3 region has the DNA TGTGCCAGCTCACCCGGGACTAGCGGAGTGAGGGAGCAGTACTTC. It translates to CASSPGTSGVREQYF.

The chain couples TRBV5-1 to TRBJ2-1; D gene unclear. V was shortened by 2 bases and J by 10 bases, with 16 bases between the two germline ends. The CDR3 contains 14 residues. CDR1 is SGHRS and CDR2 is YFSETQ in the germline V gene. CDR3 DNA: TGCGCCAGCAGCTTCCTATCTGCCGGTCCGGAGCAGTTCTTC. Translating it yields CASSFLSAGPEQFF.

As concerns this clone: An end of the junction differs from the germline gene, which may be a read error. The V call is TRBV14, the J call TRBJ2-7; D is uncertain. Germline loops: CDR1 SGHDN, CDR2 FVKESK. The CDR3 runs 14 residues. CDR3 loop: CASSQDWVAPRPEF. DNA for the CDR3: TGTGCCAGCAGCCAAGATTGGGTGGCCCCCCGCCCTGAATTC.

This clone showed up just once. The CDR3 sequence is CAQGLAGGGEQFF. In DNA form, the CDR3 reads TGTGCCCAGGGGCTAGCGGGAGGGGGTGAGCAGTTCTTC. The rearrangement links TRBV30 to TRBJ2-1, with 12 nucleotides matching TRBD2. CDR3 size: 13 residues. V lost 8 bases to trimming and J lost 9 bases; unmatched junction nucleotides: 8. Germline-derived CDR1 and CDR2 are GTSNPN and SVGIG (reference sequence).

The chain's CDR3 is CASSPKAGPSYEQYF. CDR3 DNA: TGTGCCAGCAGCCCCAAAGCGGGACCCTCCTACGAGCAGTACTTC. This chain connects TRBV5-6 to TRBJ2-7; 7 nucleotides agree with TRBD2. The CDR3 length is 15 residues. V shed 4 bases, J shed 0 bases, and the junction held 7 bases outside the gene matches. Germline V gene sequence: CDR1 SGHDT, CDR2 YYEEEE.

This chain links TRBV15 with TRBJ2-2; 7 bases fit TRBD1. The CDR3 totals 16 residues. V lost 6 bases and J lost 5; bases outside the gene matches: 12. Germline V lookup: CDR1 LNHNV, CDR2 YYDKDF (reference sequence). CDR3 nucleotides: TGTGCCACCAGAAAGACAGGGAGTCGAGTAACCGGGGAGCTGTTTTTT. This translates into CATRKTGSRVTGELFF. The full variable domain, completed using reference TRBV15 and TRBJ2-2, is DAMVIQNPRYQVTQFGKPVTLSCSQTLNHNVMYWYQQKSSQAPKLLFHYYDKDFNNEADTPDNFQSRRPNTSFCFLDIRSPGLGDTAMYLCATRKTGSRVTGELFFGEGSRLTVL.

The chain links TRBV5-4 to TRBJ2-1, with a tentative D call TRBD2 (6 bases). This CDR3 contains 15 residues. V was cut by 3 bases and J by 12 bases, with 22 bases left in between. The germline V gene has CDR1 SGHNT and CDR2 YYREEE (reference sequence). The CDR3 sequence: CASSSEVVGGVRQFF. CDR3 nucleotide sequence: TGTGCCAGCAGCTCGGAGGTAGTTGGAGGGGTACGGCAGTTCTTC.

CDR3 bases: TGCGCCAGCAGCTTGTTAGGCCTAACACCGTACTTC. Protein product: CASSLLGLTPYF. The chain employs TRBV5-1 and TRBJ2-5; D gene ambiguous. The germline V and J ends were trimmed by 1 base and 13 bases, with 14 bases remaining between them. Germline CDR1 reads SGHRS; CDR2 reads YFSETQ. The CDR3 has 12 residues.

The rearrangement links TRBV4-2 to TRBJ2-3; TRBD2 aligns across 8 bases. CDR3 size: 16 residues. V shed 1 base, J shed 3 bases, and the junction held 6 bases outside the gene matches. From germline, CDR1 is LGHNA and CDR2 YNFKEQ. The CDR3 is CASSQGSGLETDTQYF. CDR3 nucleotides: TGTGCCAGCAGCCAAGGGTCGGGACTAGAAACAGATACGCAGTATTTT.

V is TRBV4-3 and J is TRBJ2-2, with D hard to call. In germline, CDR1 is LGHNA, CDR2 YSLEER. V was pared by 4 bases and J by 0 bases, with 9 bases between. This CDR3 contains 15 residues. The CDR3 DNA is TGCGCCAGCAGCCGGGTTTACCCGAACACCGGGGAGCTGTTTTTT. Translated, it gives CASSRVYPNTGELFF.

This clone has only one observation. The rearrangement joins TRBV18 to TRBJ2-2; D gene uncertain. The CDR3 runs 13 residues. The V and J ends lost 6 bases and 4 bases respectively, with 9 bases between them. Germline V CDR1 and CDR2: KGHSH, LQKENI. CDR3 nucleotides: TGTGCCAGCTCCAACAAGCTCACCGGGGAGCTGTTTTTT. It yields the protein CASSNKLTGELFF.

V usage is TRBV5-1 and J usage is TRBJ1-1; D is undetermined. The V and J ends lost 1 base and 10 bases respectively, with 14 bases between them. Germline assignment: CDR1 SGHRS and CDR2 YFSETQ. This CDR3 contains 13 residues. The CDR3 bases are TGCGCCAGCAGCTTGTCATCGTCGGTTGTAGCTTTCTTT. This gives the protein CASSLSSSVVAFF. Complete variable domain (other parts from reference TRBV5-1 and TRBJ1-1): KAGVTQTPRYLIKTRGQQVTLSCSPISGHRSVSWYQQTPGQGLQFLFEYFSETQRNKGNFPGRFSGRQFSNSRSEMNVSTLELGDSALYLCASSLSSSVVAFFGQGTRLTVV.

This chain uses TRBV5-1 with TRBJ2-7; D is undetermined. The CDR3 has 15 residues. V lost 0 bases and J 2 bases, leaving 12 bases between the germline ends. Per germline, CDR1 SGHRS and CDR2 YFSETQ. The CDR3 coding sequence is TGCGCCAGCAGCTTGGGTCCTCAAGGGACCTACGAGCAGTACTTC. This translates into CASSLGPQGTYEQYF.

This clone was seen a single time. The V call is TRBV5-1, the J call TRBJ2-1; no firm D call. The V end lost 2 bases, the J end lost 0 bases, and 9 bases lay between the germline ends. Germline V lookup: CDR1 SGHRS, CDR2 YFSETQ. This CDR3 contains 15 residues. CDR3 nucleotide sequence: TGCGCCAGCAGCTTTAATAGGGCCTCCTACAATGAGCAGTTCTTC. It encodes CASSFNRASYNEQFF. Full variable domain (outside the CDR3, taken from reference TRBV5-1 and TRBJ2-1): KAGVTQTPRYLIKTRGQQVTLSCSPISGHRSVSWYQQTPGQGLQFLFEYFSETQRNKGNFPGRFSGRQFSNSRSEMNVSTLELGDSALYLCASSFNRASYNEQFFGPGTRLTVL.

The chain couples TRBV6-5 to TRBJ2-7; maybe TRBD2 (6 bases). This CDR3 has 15 amino acids. The germline V and J ends were trimmed by 0 bases and 3 bases, with 12 bases remaining between them. Germline CDR1 reads MNHEY; CDR2 reads SVGAGI. For the CDR3, the DNA is TGTGCCAGCAGTTACTCGGGACTCGCCCACTACGAGCAGTACTTC. As protein: CASSYSGLAHYEQYF.

Remarks on this clone: The same CDR3 arises from other DNA sequences in this sample as well. The V call is TRBV5-1, the J call TRBJ1-1, with D maybe TRBD1 (6 bases). Germline-derived CDR1 and CDR2 are SGHRS and YFSETQ. This CDR3 has 13 amino acids. Trimming left V 4 bases short and J 7 bases short, with 14 bases between. In DNA form, the CDR3 reads TGCGCCAGCAGCCTAACTACGGACAGTGAAGCTTTCTTT. Its protein product is CASSLTTDSEAFF.

The rearrangement joins TRBV10-3 to TRBJ2-7, with D maybe TRBD1 (6 bases). V lost 10 bases and J lost 1, with 20 bases in between. Germline CDR1 ENHRY, CDR2 SYGVKD. The CDR3 is 15 amino acids. CDR3 loop: CATYTTGSLSYEQYF. CDR3 nucleotides: TGTGCCACCTACACCACAGGGAGCTTGTCCTACGAGCAGTACTTC.

Regarding this clone: This specimen includes other DNA sequences encoding the same CDR3. This chain links TRBV5-1 with TRBJ2-2; D gene ambiguous. Germline lookup yields CDR1 SGHRS and CDR2 YFSETQ. This CDR3 is built from 14 residues. The V end lost 0 bases, the J end lost 0 bases, and 3 bases lay between the germline ends. The DNA of the CDR3 is TGCGCCAGCAGCTTGGGGTCGAACACCGGGGAGCTGTTTTTT. This encodes CASSLGSNTGELFF. Looking up the rest from reference TRBV5-1 and TRBJ2-2 gives the full variable domain: KAGVTQTPRYLIKTRGQQVTLSCSPISGHRSVSWYQQTPGQGLQFLFEYFSETQRNKGNFPGRFSGRQFSNSRSEMNVSTLELGDSALYLCASSLGSNTGELFFGEGSRLTVL.

The chain couples TRBV4-1 to TRBJ2-6; TRBD1 matches 9 bases. V dropped 8 bases and J dropped 1; count of bases not matched to a gene: 6. The germline gives CDR1 MGHRA, CDR2 YSYEKL. This CDR3 has 16 residues. This CDR3 reads CASAGQGVSGANVLTF. DNA of the CDR3: TGCGCCAGCGCGGGACAGGGAGTATCTGGGGCCAACGTCCTGACTTTC.

The rearrangement links TRBV5-4 to TRBJ1-2; D not resolved. The CDR3 runs 14 residues. Germline values: CDR1 SGHNT, CDR2 YYREEE (reference sequence). Trimming cost V 7 bases and J 0 bases, with 13 bases left between them. This CDR3 is CASSGRLTNYGYTF. CDR3 in DNA: TGTGCCAGCTCTGGTAGACTCACTAACTATGGCTACACCTTC.

This chain links TRBV29-1 with TRBJ2-1, with D maybe TRBD2 (5 bases). The CDR3 loop spans 14 amino acids. The germline V gene has CDR1 SQVTM and CDR2 ANQGSEA. V was cut by 4 bases and J by 8 bases, with 18 bases left in between. The CDR3 bases are TGCAGCGTTGCCCTTACTAGTAGTTACGATGAGCAGTTCTTC. Its translation: CSVALTSSYDEQFF.